This T cell receptor (beta chain) is drawn from a study of T cell responses to AZD1222 COVID-19 vaccine. Study-level results: Unmutated variant regions are reportedly targeted by nearly half of spike-specific TCRs. Distributed over spike, vaccine-associated CD4 TCRs predominated at 160-218 and 743-854. The donor group comprised mostly white British people and more females; the analysis possibly underestimated clonal diversity.

In this sample, this clone turned up once. Its antigen is unknown. Profiling relied on immunoSEQ multiplex PCR, and the TCRdb table lists in-frame clones only, not all of them. Among fewer than 180,000 clones listed, roughly 90% were seen once. Combined were second doses at about 4 or about 12 weeks. Germline values: CDR1 KGHDR, CDR2 SFDVKD. V lost 2 bases, J lost 3 bases, and 13 bases lay in between. The CDR3 runs 16 residues. The specimen was peripheral blood, collected 28 days after the second AZD1222 dose. The clonotype was recovered from an adult who received the AZD1222 COVID-19 vaccine. The chain couples TRBV24-1 to TRBJ1-5, with a possible D match to TRBD1 (6 bases). In DNA form, the CDR3 reads TGTGCCACCAGTGATTCTTCGGGACAAGTCAATCAGCCCCAGCATTTT. Its translation: CATSDSSGQVNQPQHF.